There are many counts of the clone carrying this TCR beta chain. Its target is not known. The sample comes from a study of blood T cells in healthy people across ages. Study-level points and caveats: Measured against age, TCR beta diversity per million T cells decreased in a roughly linear manner. Both higher diversity and more naive CD4+ cells marked long-lived donors when set against aged donors.

Then a second PCR, running roughly 7 to 11 cycles, was carried out with a sample-barcoded 5' primer and a J-beta primer mix. Each CDR3 protein is one row after TCRdb ran MiXCR on the 5' RACE reads. The table includes over 1,500,000 distinct CDR3 sequences, roughly 50% detected once. V was pared by 5 bases and J by 3 bases, with 14 bases between. The CDR3 contains 14 residues. CDR1 and CDR2 (germline): SEHNR, FQNEAQ (reference sequence). This chain links TRBV7-9 with TRBJ2-7; maybe TRBD1 (6 bases). Sequencing was done on a sample of blood. The receptor's source is a woman between 40 and 50 years old in good health. CDR3 sequence (DNA): TGTGCCAGCAGCCCCCGGGACATCGTCTACGAGCAGTACTTC. It yields the protein CASSPRDIVYEQYF.